One and the same sample provided the 16 T cell receptor beta chains below, sequenced in a study of blood T cells in healthy people across ages. A second about 7 to 12 cycle PCR used barcoded and J-beta primers. TCRdb analysed the 5' RACE reads with MiXCR anew, one entry per CDR3 protein. The sample carries more than 1.4 million distinct CDR3 sequences, roughly 45% recorded once. The sequencing input was blood. These receptors came from a woman aged 18-30 years in good health.

The V call is TRBV10-3, the J call TRBJ1-6; D is unclear. The CDR3 is 15 residues long. Trimming removed 7 bases at V and 8 bases at J, with 18 bases between. CDR1 is ENHRY and CDR2 is SYGVKD in the germline V gene. CDR3 amino acids: CAITEEPTLDSPLHF. The CDR3 nucleotides are TGTGCCATCACCGAGGAGCCTACCCTTGATTCACCCCTCCACTTT.

To note about this clonotype: One end of the junction is discordant with germline, which a read error may explain. The gene calls are TRBV19 and TRBJ2-7; a possible D gene is TRBD1 (5 bases). CDR1 and CDR2 from the germline V gene are LNHDA and SQIVND (reference sequence). This CDR3 is 13 amino acids long. CDR3 region: CASSRTNHYKQYF. CDR3 in DNA: TGTGCCAGTAGTAGGACAAACCACTACAAGCAGTACTTC.

Worth noting for this clonotype: Possible read error: a much larger clone is one base away. V and J are TRBV29-1 and TRBJ2-3, with 8 bases aligning to TRBD2. After removal of 7 bases from V and 0 bases from J, the junction contained 9 bases not matched to a gene. The CDR3 extends over 15 amino acids. The V gene's germline CDR1 is SQVTM and CDR2 ANQGSEA. The chain's CDR3 is CSGRTSGSSTDTQYF. The CDR3 DNA is TGCAGCGGGAGAACTAGCGGATCTAGCACAGATACGCAGTATTTT.

This clonotype came up many times. The chain combines TRBV4-1 with TRBJ2-3; D unresolved. Per the germline V gene, CDR1 is MGHRA and CDR2 is YSYEKL. Trimming removed 4 bases from V and 4 bases from J, with 6 bases in between. This CDR3 is 12 amino acids long. The CDR3: CASSLIADTQYF. The DNA of the CDR3 is TGCGCCAGCAGCCTCATCGCAGATACGCAGTATTTT.

This chain uses TRBV27 with TRBJ2-7; D may correspond to TRBD1 or TRBD2 (5 bases each). Trimming stripped 2 bases from V and 0 bases from J, with 11 bases between. The CDR3 extends over 15 amino acids. CDR1 is MNHEY, CDR2 SMNVEV, per germline (reference sequence). The DNA of the CDR3 is TGTGCCAGCAGTTTAATGGGGGTACGCTCCTACGAGCAGTACTTC. Translation: CASSLMGVRSYEQYF.

As DNA, the CDR3 is TGCAGTGCTAGCAGCTCATACGGACAGGTTCAGCAGTACTTC. Encoded protein: CSASSSYGQVQQYF. V and J are TRBV20-1 and TRBJ2-7; 7 bases map to TRBD1. This CDR3 region has 14 residues. Germline V CDR1 and CDR2: DFQATT, SNEGSKA (reference sequence). Germline trimming cut 3 bases from V and 8 bases from J; bases unmatched to any gene: 13.

CDR3 sequence (DNA): TGTGCCAGCAGTGCGACATCTGAAGCTTTCTTT. It codes for CASSATSEAFF. The chain couples TRBV12-3 or TRBV12-4 to TRBJ1-1; D is undetermined. V was cut by 5 bases and J by 6 bases, with 7 bases left in between. The CDR3 consists of 11 residues.

V usage is TRBV6-1 and J usage is TRBJ2-1; D uncertain. V was clipped by 8 bases and J by 5 bases, with 10 bases between them. Germline-derived CDR1 and CDR2 are MNHNS and SASEGT. The CDR3 has 12 amino acids. CDR3 coding DNA: TGTGCCAGCTTAAAAGGGAACAATGAGCAGTTCTTC. Encoded protein: CASLKGNNEQFF.

The CDR3: CASSVQGLNEQFF. The CDR3 DNA follows: TGTGCCAGCAGTGTCCAGGGACTCAATGAGCAGTTCTTC. This sequence joins TRBV2 and TRBJ2-1, with D possibly matching TRBD2 (6 bases). This CDR3 has 13 amino acids. Trimming left V 4 bases short and J 6 bases short, with 10 bases between. Per germline, CDR1 SNHLY and CDR2 FYNNEI. The full variable domain, with the rest looked up from reference TRBV2 and TRBJ2-1, is EPEVTQTPSHQVTQMGQEVILRCVPISNHLYFYWYRQILGQKVEFLVSFYNNEISEKSEIFDDQFSVERPDGSNFTLKIRSTKLEDSAMYFCASSVQGLNEQFFGPGTRLTVL.

This clonotype was observed a handful of times. This chain links TRBV28 with TRBJ2-1; D is possibly TRBD2 (6 bases). The ends were cut back, 3 bases at V and 10 bases at J, with 16 bases in the middle. Germline CDR1 is MDHEN and CDR2 is SYDVKM. The CDR3 loop spans 14 amino acids. The CDR3 coding sequence is TGTGCCAGCAGTTTGGGCGGAGGGGCAGTCGAGCAGTTCTTC. It specifies CASSLGGGAVEQFF. The whole variable domain, filled in from reference TRBV28 and TRBJ2-1, reads DVKVTQSSRYLVKRTGEKVFLECVQDMDHENMFWYRQDPGLGLRLIYFSYDVKMKEKGDIPEGYSVSREKKERFSLILESASTNQTSMYLCASSLGGGAVEQFFGPGTRLTVL.

This chain connects TRBV6-1 to TRBJ2-3; D call uncertain. V lost 0 bases and J lost 0, with 10 bases in between. This CDR3 contains 16 residues. Germline CDR1 and CDR2: MNHNS and SASEGT. This CDR3 reads CASSEALAASTDTQYF. CDR3 nucleotides: TGTGCCAGCAGTGAAGCTCTCGCGGCTAGCACAGATACGCAGTATTTT.

The gene calls are TRBV20-1 and TRBJ2-3; D remains unclear. The CDR3 runs to 13 residues. V lost 7 bases and J lost 4, with 15 bases in between. Per the germline V gene, CDR1 is DFQATT and CDR2 is SNEGSKA (reference sequence). The CDR3 reads CSVMDQVPDTQYF. Here the CDR3 DNA reads TGCAGTGTCATGGATCAGGTCCCAGATACGCAGTATTTT.

There are a few counts of this clonotype. The genes are TRBV6-1 and TRBJ2-1; TRBD2 matches at 7 bases. This CDR3 is built from 15 residues. Germline V gene lookup returns CDR1 MNHNS and CDR2 SASEGT. V was pared by 3 bases and J by 4 bases, with 6 bases of the junction left unmatched. The CDR3 loop reads CASSDSGWAYNEQFF. The CDR3, as DNA: TGTGCCAGCAGTGATAGCGGGTGGGCATACAATGAGCAGTTCTTC.

The gene calls are TRBV20-1 and TRBJ2-1; 11 nucleotides line up with TRBD2. V was clipped by 4 bases and J by 0 bases; unmatched bases: 5. This CDR3 is 16 amino acids long. CDR1 DFQATT and CDR2 SNEGSKA come from the germline V gene (reference sequence). The CDR3 DNA is TGCAGTGCTACTAGCGGGGGGAGCGCCTCCTACAATGAGCAGTTCTTC. This translates into CSATSGGSASYNEQFF.

This clonotype occurred a few times. The V and J genes are TRBV7-9 and TRBJ2-5; 10 nucleotides line up with TRBD2. Germline lookup yields CDR1 SEHNR and CDR2 FQNEAQ (reference sequence). V lost 1 base to trimming and J lost 13 bases; unmatched junction nucleotides: 9. This CDR3 contains 14 residues. CDR3 DNA sequence: TGTGCCAGCAGCTTAGACAGGACTAGCGGACCCTCGTACTTC. This translates into CASSLDRTSGPSYF.

This clonotype was recorded a few times. The CDR3 protein is CASSEARSGANVLTF. CDR3 in DNA: TGTGCCAGCAGTGAGGCCCGGTCTGGGGCCAACGTCCTGACTTTC. The chain couples TRBV6-1 to TRBJ2-6; D gene uncertain. Germline-derived CDR1 and CDR2 are MNHNS and SASEGT. The V end lost 3 bases, the J end lost 1 base, and 7 bases lay between the germline ends. The CDR3 runs 15 residues.